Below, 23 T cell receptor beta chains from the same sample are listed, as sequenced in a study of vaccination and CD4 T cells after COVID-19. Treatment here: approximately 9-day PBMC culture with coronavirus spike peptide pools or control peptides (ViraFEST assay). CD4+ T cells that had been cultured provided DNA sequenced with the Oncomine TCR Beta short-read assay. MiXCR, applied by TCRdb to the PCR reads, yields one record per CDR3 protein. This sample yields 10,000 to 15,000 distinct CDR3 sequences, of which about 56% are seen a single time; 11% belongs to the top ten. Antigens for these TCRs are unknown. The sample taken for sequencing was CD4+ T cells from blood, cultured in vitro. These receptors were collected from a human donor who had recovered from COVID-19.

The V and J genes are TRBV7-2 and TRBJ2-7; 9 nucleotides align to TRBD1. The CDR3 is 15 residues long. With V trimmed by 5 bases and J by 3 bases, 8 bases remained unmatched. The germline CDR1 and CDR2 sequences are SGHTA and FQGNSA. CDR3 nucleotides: TGTGCCAGCAGCACTGCGGGACAGGGTTTCTACGAGCAGTACTTC. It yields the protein CASSTAGQGFYEQYF.

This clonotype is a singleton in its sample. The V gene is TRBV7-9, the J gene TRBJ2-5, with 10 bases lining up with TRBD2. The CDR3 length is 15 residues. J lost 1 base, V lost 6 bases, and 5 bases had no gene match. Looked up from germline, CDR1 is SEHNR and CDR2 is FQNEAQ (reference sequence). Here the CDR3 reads CASRVAGGPQETQYF. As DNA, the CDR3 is TGTGCCAGCAGGGTAGCGGGGGGCCCCCAAGAGACCCAGTACTTC.

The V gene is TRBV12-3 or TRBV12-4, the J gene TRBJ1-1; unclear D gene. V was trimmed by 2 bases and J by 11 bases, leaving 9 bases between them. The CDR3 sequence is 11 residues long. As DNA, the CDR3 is TGTGCCAGCAGTTTACGGTCAGGTGCTTTCTTT. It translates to CASSLRSGAFF.

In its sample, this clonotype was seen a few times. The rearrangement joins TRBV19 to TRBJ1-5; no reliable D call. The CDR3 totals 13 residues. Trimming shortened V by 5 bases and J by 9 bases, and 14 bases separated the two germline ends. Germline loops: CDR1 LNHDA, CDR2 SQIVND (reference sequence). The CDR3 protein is CASSSRPPGPQHF. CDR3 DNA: TGTGCCAGTAGTTCGAGGCCCCCGGGGCCCCAGCATTTT. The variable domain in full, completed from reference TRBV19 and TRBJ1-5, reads DGGITQSPKYLFRKEGQNVTLSCEQNLNHDAMYWYRQDPGQGLRLIYYSQIVNDFQKGDIAEGYSVSREKKESFPLTVTSAQKNPTAFYLCASSSRPPGPQHFGDGTRLSIL.

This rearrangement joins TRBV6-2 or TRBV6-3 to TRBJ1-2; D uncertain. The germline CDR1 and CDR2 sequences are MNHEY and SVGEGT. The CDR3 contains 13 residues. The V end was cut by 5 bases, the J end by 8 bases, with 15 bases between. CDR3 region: CASSPRPKLGYTF. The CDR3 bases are TGTGCCAGCAGTCCTCGACCTAAATTGGGCTACACCTTC.

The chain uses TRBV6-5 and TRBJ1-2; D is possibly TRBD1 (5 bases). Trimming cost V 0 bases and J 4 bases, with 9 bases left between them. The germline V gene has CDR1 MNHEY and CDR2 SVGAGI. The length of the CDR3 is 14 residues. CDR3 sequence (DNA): TGTGCCAGCAGTTACTCGTCAGGGTCCTATGGCTACACCTTC. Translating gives CASSYSSGSYGYTF.

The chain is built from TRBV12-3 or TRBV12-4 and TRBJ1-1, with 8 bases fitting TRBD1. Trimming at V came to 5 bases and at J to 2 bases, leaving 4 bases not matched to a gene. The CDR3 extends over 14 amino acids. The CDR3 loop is CASSRGQGNTEAFF. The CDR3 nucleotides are TGTGCCAGCAGTCGCGGACAGGGAAACACTGAAGCTTTCTTT.

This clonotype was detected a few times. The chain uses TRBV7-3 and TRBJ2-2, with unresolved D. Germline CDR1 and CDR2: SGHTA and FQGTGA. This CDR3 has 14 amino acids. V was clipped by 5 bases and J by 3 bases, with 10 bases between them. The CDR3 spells CASSPRVYTGELFF. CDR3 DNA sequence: TGTGCCAGCAGCCCACGGGTCTACACCGGGGAGCTGTTTTTT.

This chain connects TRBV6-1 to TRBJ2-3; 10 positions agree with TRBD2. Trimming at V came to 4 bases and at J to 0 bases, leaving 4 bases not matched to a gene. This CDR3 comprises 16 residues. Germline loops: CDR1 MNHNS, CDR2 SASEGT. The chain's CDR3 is CASSARTSGSTDTQYF. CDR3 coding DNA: TGTGCCAGCAGTGCCCGGACTAGCGGAAGCACAGATACGCAGTATTTT.

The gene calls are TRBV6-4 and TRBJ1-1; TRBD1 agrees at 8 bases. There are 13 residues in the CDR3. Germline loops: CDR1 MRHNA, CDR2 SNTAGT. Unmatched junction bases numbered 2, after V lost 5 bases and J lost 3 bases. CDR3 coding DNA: TGTGCCAGCAGTTACAGGGGGGACACTGAAGCTTTCTTT. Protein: CASSYRGDTEAFF.

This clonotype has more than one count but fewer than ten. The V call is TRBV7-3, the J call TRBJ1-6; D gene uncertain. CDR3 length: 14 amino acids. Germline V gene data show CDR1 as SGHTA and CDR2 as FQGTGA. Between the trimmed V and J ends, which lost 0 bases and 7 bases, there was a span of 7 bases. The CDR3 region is CASSLTPRNSPLHF. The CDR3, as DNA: TGTGCCAGCAGCTTAACGCCCCGGAATTCACCCCTCCACTTT.

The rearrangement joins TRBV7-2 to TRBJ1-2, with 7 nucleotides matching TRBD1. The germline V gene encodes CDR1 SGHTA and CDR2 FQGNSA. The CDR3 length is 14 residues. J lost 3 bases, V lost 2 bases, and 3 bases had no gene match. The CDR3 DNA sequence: TGTGCCAGCAGCTTACTTGGACAGGACTATGGCTACACCTTC. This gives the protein CASSLLGQDYGYTF.

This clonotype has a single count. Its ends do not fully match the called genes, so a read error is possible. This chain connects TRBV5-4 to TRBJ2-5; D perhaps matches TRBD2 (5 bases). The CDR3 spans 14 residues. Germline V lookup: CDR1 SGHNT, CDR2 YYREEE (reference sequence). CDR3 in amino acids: CASSLQSGQGTQYF. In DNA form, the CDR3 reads TGTGCCAGCAGCTTGCAGAGCGGCCAAGGGACCCAGTACTTC.

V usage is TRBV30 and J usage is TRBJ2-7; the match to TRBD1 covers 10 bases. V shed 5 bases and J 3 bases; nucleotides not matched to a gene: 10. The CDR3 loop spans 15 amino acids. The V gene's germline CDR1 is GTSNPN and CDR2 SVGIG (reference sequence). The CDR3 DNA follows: TGTGCCTGGGTGGTCCCAGGACAGGGGGTCTACGAGCAGTACTTC. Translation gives CAWVVPGQGVYEQYF. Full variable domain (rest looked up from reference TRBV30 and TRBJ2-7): SQTIHQWPATLVQPVGSPLSLECTVEGTSNPNLYWYRQAAGRGLQLLFYSVGIGQISSEVPQNLSASRPQDRQFILSSKKLLLSDSGFYLCAWVVPGQGVYEQYFGPGTRLTVT.

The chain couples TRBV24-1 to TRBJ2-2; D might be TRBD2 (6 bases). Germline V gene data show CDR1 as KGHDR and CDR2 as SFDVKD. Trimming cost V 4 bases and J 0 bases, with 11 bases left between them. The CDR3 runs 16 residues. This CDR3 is CATSDVGEANTGELFF. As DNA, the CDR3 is TGTGCCACCAGTGACGTTGGGGAGGCGAACACCGGGGAGCTGTTTTTT.

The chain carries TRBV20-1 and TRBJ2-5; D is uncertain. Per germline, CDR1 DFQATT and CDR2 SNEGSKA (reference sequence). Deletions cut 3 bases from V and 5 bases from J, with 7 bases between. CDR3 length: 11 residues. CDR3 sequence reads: CSASAGETQYF. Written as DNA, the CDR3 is TGCAGTGCTAGCGCTGGGGAGACCCAGTACTTC.

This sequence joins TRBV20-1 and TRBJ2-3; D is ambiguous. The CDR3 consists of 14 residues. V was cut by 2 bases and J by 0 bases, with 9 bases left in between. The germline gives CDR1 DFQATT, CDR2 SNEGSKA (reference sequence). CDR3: CSARPLKSTDTQYF. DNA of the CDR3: TGCAGTGCTAGACCACTCAAGAGCACAGATACGCAGTATTTT.

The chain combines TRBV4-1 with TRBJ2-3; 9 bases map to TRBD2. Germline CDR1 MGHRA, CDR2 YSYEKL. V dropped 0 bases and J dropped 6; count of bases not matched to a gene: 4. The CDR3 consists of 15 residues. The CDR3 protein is CASSQDGGGADTQYF. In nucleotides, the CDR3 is TGCGCCAGCAGCCAAGATGGCGGGGGGGCGGATACGCAGTATTTT.

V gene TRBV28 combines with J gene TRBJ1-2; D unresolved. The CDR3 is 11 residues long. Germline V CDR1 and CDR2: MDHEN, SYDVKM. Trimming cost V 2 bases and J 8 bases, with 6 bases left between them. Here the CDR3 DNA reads TGTGCCAGCAGTTTAGGTGGGGGCTACACCTTC. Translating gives CASSLGGGYTF.

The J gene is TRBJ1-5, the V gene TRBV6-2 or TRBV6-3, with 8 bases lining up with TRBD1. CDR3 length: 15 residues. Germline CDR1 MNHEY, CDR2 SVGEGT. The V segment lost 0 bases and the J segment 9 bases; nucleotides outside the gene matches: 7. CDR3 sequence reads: CASSYSRDRYRPQHF. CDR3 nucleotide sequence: TGTGCCAGCAGTTACTCCCGGGACAGGTATCGGCCCCAGCATTTT.

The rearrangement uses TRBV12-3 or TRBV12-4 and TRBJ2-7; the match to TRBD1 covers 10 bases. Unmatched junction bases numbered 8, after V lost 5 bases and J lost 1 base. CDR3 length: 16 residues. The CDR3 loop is CASSLGLDRGSYEQYF. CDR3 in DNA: TGTGCCAGCAGTCTTGGTTTGGACAGGGGGTCCTACGAGCAGTACTTC.

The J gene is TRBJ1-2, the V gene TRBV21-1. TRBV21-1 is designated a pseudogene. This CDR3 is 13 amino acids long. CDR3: CASSDRRNYGYTF. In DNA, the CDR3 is TGTGCCAGCAGCGACCGGAGGAACTATGGCTACACCTTC.

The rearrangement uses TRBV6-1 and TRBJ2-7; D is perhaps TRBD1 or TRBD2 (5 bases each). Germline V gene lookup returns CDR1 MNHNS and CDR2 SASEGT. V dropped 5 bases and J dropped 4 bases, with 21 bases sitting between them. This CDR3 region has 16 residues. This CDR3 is CASSPLKDRLRYEQYF. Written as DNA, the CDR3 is TGTGCCAGCAGTCCCCTTAAAGACAGACTAAGGTACGAGCAGTACTTC.